This T cell receptor beta chain was sequenced during a study of Graves' ophthalmopathy and Graves' hyperthyroidism. The CDR3 is 13 amino acids. Germline assignment: CDR1 ENHRY and CDR2 SYGVKD. V trimming: 6 bases; J trimming: 1 base; junction bases outside the gene matches: 3. This clonotype was counted only a few times. Amplifying from RNA transcripts, the study obtained TCR beta CDR3 regions. RT-PCR with HTBI primers came first, then second-round multiplex PCR. TCRdb recomputed calls from the multiplex PCR reads with MiXCR, one row per CDR3 protein. Of about 620,000 distinct CDR3 sequences in the sample, roughly 20% are singletons; the top ten hold approximately 7.7%.

V usage is TRBV10-3 and J usage is TRBJ2-7; 7 bases match TRBD1. Sequenced: peripheral blood. The receptor comes from a woman between 18 and 29 years old with stable Graves' hyperthyroidism. Some clones in this sample may be carry-over from other donors' samples. CDR3 sequence reads: CAIRGTASYEQYF. The CDR3 region has the DNA TGTGCCATCAGGGGGACAGCTTCCTACGAGCAGTACTTC.